This T cell receptor (beta chain) was retrieved from a study of blood T cells in healthy people across ages. This CDR3 has 15 amino acids. Trimming stripped 7 bases from V and 6 bases from J, with 18 bases between. Germline CDR1 and CDR2: SNHLY and FYNNEI. This clonotype was seen just once. Alongside a J-beta primer mix, a sample-barcoded 5' primer served in a second PCR lasting about 7 to 12 cycles. MiXCR, applied by TCRdb to the 5' RACE reads, yields one record per CDR3 protein. The sample contains about 640,000 distinct CDR3 sequences, under 65% of which appear only once. V gene TRBV2 combines with J gene TRBJ1-4; a possible D gene is TRBD1 (6 bases). Specimen: blood. The receptor's source is a man between 60 and 75 years old in good health. CDR3 amino acids: CASTPVRGGDEKLFF. The CDR3 bases are TGTGCCAGCACCCCGGTCAGGGGAGGGGATGAAAAACTGTTTTTT.